This T cell receptor beta chain originates from a study of STAT5B mutations in CD4+ large granular lymphocyte leukemia. For the study at large: Among healthy controls, a particular HLA allele went with more CDR3 'QG' motifs.

The assay was run at survey level. Generated by immunoSEQ multiplex PCR, the TCRdb table keeps only in-frame clones and is missing some. The table shows almost 30,000 clones, with roughly three quarters occurring only once. Regarding this clone: Its matching antigen is unknown.

The V gene lost 5 bases and the J gene lost 6 bases, with 8 bases spanning the gap. This CDR3 is 11 amino acids long. Germline values: CDR1 LGHNA, CDR2 YSLEER. Study-wide findings and caveats: Data were not HLA-matched across samples. Compared with healthy controls (2/35), patient top clones favored TRBV06 (8/27).

The TCR was taken from a human donor in good health. Input material: CD4+ T cells from blood buffy coats. The chain combines TRBV4-3 with TRBJ2-7; D ambiguous. The CDR3: CASSAYTEQYF. The CDR3 DNA follows: TGCGCCAGCAGCGCCTACACCGAGCAGTACTTC.